This passage covers 11 T cell receptor beta chains from one sample sequenced in a study of blood T cell repertoires in COVID-19. Clones were sequenced by immunoSEQ multiplex PCR, and TCRdb holds only the in-frame ones, with some missing. The sample consists of 250,000 to 300,000 clones, approximately 89% of them appearing once. Sequencing input: peripheral blood. These receptors originate from a woman in her sixties with acute or convalescent COVID-19.

The rearrangement links TRBV10-3 to TRBJ1-2, with 7 bases that match TRBD1. J was trimmed by 5 bases and V by 8 bases; bases with no gene match: 11. Germline CDR1 and CDR2: ENHRY and SYGVKD. The CDR3 runs 14 residues. The CDR3 DNA follows: TGTGCCATCGGGGTCGAGGGGGCCGCTTATGGCTACACCTTC. Translating it yields CAIGVEGAAYGYTF.

The genes are TRBV7-2 and TRBJ1-5; D not resolved. In germline, CDR1 is SGHTA, CDR2 FQGNSA. The CDR3 has 15 residues. V was shortened by 5 bases and J by 0 bases, with 11 bases between the two germline ends. CDR3 loop: CASSLNSGSNQPQHF. In DNA, the CDR3 is TGTGCCAGCAGCCTCAATTCGGGTAGCAATCAGCCCCAGCATTTT.

The rearrangement joins TRBV20-1 to TRBJ2-1; the match to TRBD2 covers 7 bases. Trimming at V came to 3 bases and at J to 7 bases, leaving 6 bases not matched to a gene. Looked up from germline, CDR1 is DFQATT and CDR2 is SNEGSKA (reference sequence). The CDR3 sequence is 13 residues long. CDR3 sequence reads: CSASLAAWNEQFF. In nucleotides, the CDR3 is TGCAGTGCTAGTCTAGCGGCTTGGAATGAGCAGTTCTTC.

The chain links TRBV15 to TRBJ2-1; D ambiguous. The CDR3 length is 16 residues. Looked up from germline, CDR1 is LNHNV and CDR2 is YYDKDF (reference sequence). Deletions cut 0 bases from V and 2 bases from J, with 11 bases between. In DNA, the CDR3 is TGTGCCACCAGCAGAGATCGCGAACCCGCCTACAATGAGCAGTTCTTC. This codes for CATSRDREPAYNEQFF.

The rearrangement links TRBV3-1 (or the pseudogene TRBV3-2) to TRBJ2-7; TRBD2 is a possible D gene (6 bases). Trimming removed 4 bases at V and 4 bases at J, with 11 bases between. This CDR3 spans 13 amino acids. CDR1 is LGHDT and CDR2 is YNNKEL in the germline V gene (reference sequence). The CDR3 region has the DNA TGTGCCAGCAGCCGCGGGATGGGGTACGAGCAGTACTTC. It is translated as CASSRGMGYEQYF.

The chain combines TRBV27 with TRBJ1-4; TRBD1 might be the D (5 bases). Looked up from germline, CDR1 is MNHEY and CDR2 is SMNVEV (reference sequence). The CDR3 length is 15 residues. V dropped 2 bases and J dropped 7 bases, with 14 bases sitting between them. The CDR3 DNA reads TGTGCCAGCAGTTTAGGACAAACCGGGGGTGAAAAACTGTTTTTT. It translates to CASSLGQTGGEKLFF.

For this clone: The same CDR3 is also encoded by other DNA sequences in this sample. The genes are TRBV12-3 or TRBV12-4 and TRBJ1-1; maybe TRBD1 (5 bases). This CDR3 has 12 residues. The V end lost 5 bases, the J end lost 4 bases, and 8 bases lay between the germline ends. Here the CDR3 reads CASSPRGTEAFF. CDR3 DNA: TGTGCCAGCAGTCCTAGGGGCACTGAAGCTTTCTTT.

V usage is TRBV6-2 or TRBV6-3 and J usage is TRBJ1-5; TRBD1 agrees at 9 bases. The CDR3 length is 15 residues. The germline CDR1 and CDR2 sequences are MNHEY and SVGEGT. Losses at the gene ends were 2 bases for V and 5 bases for J; bases not matched to a gene: 4. The CDR3 protein is CASSYLDRGHQPQHF. CDR3 bases: TGTGCCAGCAGTTACCTGGACAGGGGACATCAGCCCCAGCATTTT.

The gene calls are TRBV3-1 (or the pseudogene TRBV3-2) and TRBJ2-3, with 7 bases aligning to TRBD2. V shed 0 bases and J 1 base; nucleotides not matched to a gene: 16. There are 20 residues in the CDR3. Germline lookup yields CDR1 LGHDT and CDR2 YNNKEL (reference sequence). The CDR3 loop reads CASSQDWVGSGVFCTDTQYF. In DNA form, the CDR3 reads TGTGCCAGCAGCCAAGATTGGGTCGGGAGCGGGGTGTTCTGCACAGATACGCAGTATTTT.

This chain connects TRBV7-2 to TRBJ1-2; no reliable D call. CDR3 length: 13 amino acids. Trimming shortened V by 4 bases and J by 8 bases, and 14 bases separated the two germline ends. Germline CDR1 is SGHTA and CDR2 is FQGNSA. CDR3 residues: CASSSEGIGGYTF. DNA of the CDR3: TGTGCCAGCAGCTCGGAAGGTATCGGGGGCTACACCTTC.

This clone was seen a few times. V is TRBV24-1 and J is TRBJ2-1; TRBD1 agrees at 8 bases. The V segment lost 5 bases and the J segment 7 bases; nucleotides outside the gene matches: 9. CDR1 and CDR2 (germline): KGHDR, SFDVKD. The CDR3 length is 15 residues. The CDR3 nucleotides read TGTGCCACCAGTGCGGCAGGGGGCTCTGGGAATGAGCAGTTCTTC. Amino acid sequence: CATSAAGGSGNEQFF.